The rows below give T cell receptor beta chains drawn from one sample of a study of blood T cell repertoires in COVID-19. Some clones are missing from TCRdb's copy, which holds only in-frame ones; the method was immunoSEQ multiplex PCR. Among around 190,000 clones listed, roughly 88% were seen once. The sample was peripheral blood. Every receptor here comes from a man in his fifties with COVID-19, enrolled during active disease. The CDR3 runs from the conserved cysteine through the conserved F or W. Fields, in order: V gene, J gene, clone size, D gene, CDR3 DNA, CDR3 protein. A D gene is named only where the DNA matches it firmly. Not every row has a clone size; where given, it reads once, few, many or a size class.

V: TRBV5-1; J: TRBJ1-5; size: -; D: -; DNA: TGCGCCAGCAGCTTGGGGGGAGGACAGCCCCAGCATTTT; CDR3: CASSLGGGQPQHF
V: TRBV25-1; J: TRBJ2-4; size: -; D: TRBD2; DNA: TGTGCCAGCAGTGAATACGGACTAGCGGGAGACAGAGACATTCAGTACTTC; CDR3: CASSEYGLAGDRDIQYF
V: TRBV5-1; J: TRBJ2-3; size: -; D: -; DNA: TGCGCCAGCAGCTTGGAGGGGTATGCGACAGATACGCAGTATTTT; CDR3: CASSLEGYATDTQYF
V: TRBV9; J: TRBJ2-2; size: -; D: TRBD1; DNA: TGTGCCAGCAGCGTAATGACAGGGGCACTAGGAGGGGAGCTGTTTTTT; CDR3: CASSVMTGALGGELFF
V: TRBV6-6; J: TRBJ2-2; size: -; D: -; DNA: TGTGCCAGCTCCGAGAGGAGGGGGGAGCTGTTTTTT; CDR3: CASSERRGELFF
V: TRBV2; J: TRBJ1-4; size: -; D: -; DNA: TGTGCCACCAACCGGGACATTAATGAAAAACTGTTTTTT; CDR3: CATNRDINEKLFF
V: TRBV5-1; J: TRBJ2-5; size: -; D: TRBD2; DNA: TGCGCCAGCAGCGACAAGCGGGAGAGAGGTTTGTGGGAGACCCAGTACTTC; CDR3: CASSDKRERGLWETQYF
V: TRBV5-1; J: TRBJ1-1; size: -; D: -; DNA: TGCGCCAGCAGCTTGGTACAGGGTCAAGGGAACACTGAAGCTTTCTTT; CDR3: CASSLVQGQGNTEAFF
V: TRBV5-4; J: TRBJ2-3; size: -; D: -; DNA: TGTGCCAGCAGCCTTGTTTCTAGCTTCGATACGCAGTATTTT; CDR3: CASSLVSSFDTQYF
V: TRBV10-3; J: TRBJ2-3; size: -; D: TRBD2; DNA: TGTGCCGCCGCCGGCGGGAGGGCCGGCACAGATACGCAGTATTTT; CDR3: CAAAGGRAGTDTQYF
V: TRBV6-6; J: TRBJ2-2; size: -; D: -; DNA: TGTGCCAGCAGTTACTCATCGGCGAACACCGGGGAGCTGTTTTTT; CDR3: CASSYSSANTGELFF
V: TRBV19; J: TRBJ1-4; size: once; D: -; DNA: TGTGCCAGTAATACGGGGTCATCTAATGAAAAACTGTTTTTT; CDR3: CASNTGSSNEKLFF
V: TRBV30; J: TRBJ1-5; size: -; D: TRBD1; DNA: TGTGCCTGGAGCCCCGTGGGAGACAGGGATCAGCCCCAGCATTTT; CDR3: CAWSPVGDRDQPQHF
V: TRBV5-1; J: TRBJ2-7; size: once; D: -; DNA: TGCGCCAGCAGCTCAGGACTCCCGAGAAGCTACGAGCAGTACTTC; CDR3: CASSSGLPRSYEQYF
V: TRBV7-9; J: TRBJ1-1; size: -; D: -; DNA: TGTGCCAGCACCTTCCCGTTGAACACTGAAGCTTTCTTT; CDR3: CASTFPLNTEAFF
V: TRBV5-5; J: TRBJ1-6; size: -; D: TRBD1; DNA: TGTGCCAGCAGCCTGGACAGGGGGCCTTCACCCCTCCACTTT; CDR3: CASSLDRGPSPLHF
V: TRBV11-2; J: TRBJ2-6; size: -; D: TRBD1; DNA: TGTGCCAGCAGCTCCCAAGGACAGGGGTTCTCTGGGGCCAACGTCCTGACTTTC; CDR3: CASSSQGQGFSGANVLTF
V: TRBV7-9; J: TRBJ1-2; size: many; D: TRBD1; DNA: TGTGCCAGCAGCTTAATATTAGGGACAGGCTATGGCTACACCTTC; CDR3: CASSLILGTGYGYTF
V: TRBV2; J: TRBJ1-1; size: once; D: TRBD1; DNA: TGTGCCAGCAGTGATCCGGACAGGGTCGACACTGAAGCTTTCTTT; CDR3: CASSDPDRVDTEAFF
V: TRBV27; J: TRBJ1-1; size: -; D: TRBD1; DNA: TGTGCCAGCAGTTCCGGGACAGGGGTGTACACTGAAGCTTTCTTT; CDR3: CASSSGTGVYTEAFF
V: TRBV7-2; J: TRBJ2-1; size: -; D: TRBD2; DNA: TGTGCCAGCAGCCGCCCGACTAGCGGGAAAGAGCAGTTCTTC; CDR3: CASSRPTSGKEQFF
V: TRBV29-1; J: TRBJ2-6; size: -; D: -; DNA: TGCAGCGTTGATTTTGTGACAGGGAGGCTGGGCGGGGCCAACGTCCTGACTTTC; CDR3: CSVDFVTGRLGGANVLTF